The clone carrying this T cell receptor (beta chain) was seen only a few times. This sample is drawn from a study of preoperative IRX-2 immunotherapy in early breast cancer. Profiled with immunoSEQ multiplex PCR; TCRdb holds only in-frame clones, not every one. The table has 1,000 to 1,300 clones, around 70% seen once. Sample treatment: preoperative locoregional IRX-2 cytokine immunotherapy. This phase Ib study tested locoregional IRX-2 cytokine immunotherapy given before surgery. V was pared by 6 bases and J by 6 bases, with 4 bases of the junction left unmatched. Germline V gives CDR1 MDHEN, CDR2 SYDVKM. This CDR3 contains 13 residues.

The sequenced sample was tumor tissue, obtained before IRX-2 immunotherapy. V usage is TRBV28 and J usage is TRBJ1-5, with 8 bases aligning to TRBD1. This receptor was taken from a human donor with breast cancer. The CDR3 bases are TGTGCCAGCAGAGGACAGGGAGGTCAGCCCCAGCATTTT. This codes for CASRGQGGQPQHF.